The entry below gives a single T cell receptor beta chain sequence along with its context. The clone's antigen remains unknown. Base qualities are not provided; no much larger clone lies one nucleotide away. This record comes from a study of blood T cell repertoires in COVID-19 (dated by TCRdb to about 2020). In the study overall: Samples covering the acute and convalescent phases of COVID-19 were provided by collaborators in the United States, Italy and Spain. The material from the prospective study consisted of cDNA or gDNA derived from T cells, B-cell-depleted T cells, or PBMCs. Subjects who had been exposed to COVID-19, were actively infected with it, or had recovered from it provided the deeply sampled blood TCRbeta repertoires that made up the dataset. The repertoires were released in a freely available public database intended as a resource for research on the immune response to SARS-CoV-2. Samples came from the ongoing ImmuneRACE study (first 160 participants) plus 1,254 subjects from 6 global collaborators. The sample metadata nearly always contained a de-identified subject ID, COVID-19 status, age in years and sex. Where available, HLA class I and class II types were obtained from metadata supplied by the sample provider rather than from assay-based typing. On the study overall, not on this receptor specifically: The amount of clinical and demographic metadata varied by source and participant and was provided uncurated.

TCRbeta CDR3 regions were amplified from genomic DNA by means of the immunoSEQ Assay, a bias-controlled multiplex PCR. The paper's data handling went like this. The number of nucleated cells in each sample was estimated from the amplification of reference gene primers within the assay. To quantify the absolute abundance of each unique TCRbeta CDR3 rearrangement, sequence reads were collapsed and filtered. Productive Simpson clonality was computed per sample as the square root of Simpson's diversity index over productive rearrangements. The immuneACCESS repertoire file appears here via TCRdb, limited to in-frame rearrangements. These files lack a portion of the clones; in checked studies, under half of the deficit traces to unresolved V genes, and the cause of the others is not known. That table is the source of V, J and clone size, and D and trimming were worked out from the DNA. The sample records some 14,000 clones, 81% of which are singletons. Under 30% of the sample belongs to the ten largest clones.

Collaborating institutions collected whole blood in K2EDTA tubes following their own protocols. For TCRbeta analysis, collaborator samples were shipped as frozen whole blood, as isolated PBMCs, or as DNA extracted from either sample type. From its cysteine to its phenylalanine, the CDR3 spans 13 amino acids. The entry retains the CDR3 DNA only, 39 bases that are in frame from base 1. After removal of 6 bases from V and 7 bases from J, the junction retains 5 bases not matched to a gene. According to the germline V gene, CDR1 reads MDHEN and CDR2 reads SYDVKM. The sequence joins TRBV28 to TRBJ1-5, with 8 central nucleotides matching TRBD1. The receptor's source is a human donor in a cohort sampled during active COVID-19. The sample comprised peripheral blood. The CDR3 sequence is CASSGQGWQPQHF. In nucleotide form, the sequence is TGTGCCAGCAGCGGACAGGGATGGCAGCCCCAGCATTTT. Here the CDR3 is joined to the reference TRBV28 and TRBJ1-5 genes, and the full variable domain is: DVKVTQSSRYLVKRTGEKVFLECVQDMDHENMFWYRQDPGLGLRLIYFSYDVKMKEKGDIPEGYSVSREKKERFSLILESASTNQTSMYLCASSGQGWQPQHFGDGTRLSIL.